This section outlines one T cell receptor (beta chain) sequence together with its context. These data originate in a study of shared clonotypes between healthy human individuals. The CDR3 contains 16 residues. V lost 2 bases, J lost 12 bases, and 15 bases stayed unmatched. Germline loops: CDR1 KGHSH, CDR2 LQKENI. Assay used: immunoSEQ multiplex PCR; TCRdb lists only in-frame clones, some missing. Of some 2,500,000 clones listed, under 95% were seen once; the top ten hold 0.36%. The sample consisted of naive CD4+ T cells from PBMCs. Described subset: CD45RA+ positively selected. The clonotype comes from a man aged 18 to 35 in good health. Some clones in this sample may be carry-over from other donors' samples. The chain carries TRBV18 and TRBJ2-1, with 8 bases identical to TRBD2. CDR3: CASSPSATSAPHAQFF. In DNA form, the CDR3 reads TGTGCCAGCTCACCAAGCGCGACTAGCGCCCCACATGCGCAGTTCTTC.